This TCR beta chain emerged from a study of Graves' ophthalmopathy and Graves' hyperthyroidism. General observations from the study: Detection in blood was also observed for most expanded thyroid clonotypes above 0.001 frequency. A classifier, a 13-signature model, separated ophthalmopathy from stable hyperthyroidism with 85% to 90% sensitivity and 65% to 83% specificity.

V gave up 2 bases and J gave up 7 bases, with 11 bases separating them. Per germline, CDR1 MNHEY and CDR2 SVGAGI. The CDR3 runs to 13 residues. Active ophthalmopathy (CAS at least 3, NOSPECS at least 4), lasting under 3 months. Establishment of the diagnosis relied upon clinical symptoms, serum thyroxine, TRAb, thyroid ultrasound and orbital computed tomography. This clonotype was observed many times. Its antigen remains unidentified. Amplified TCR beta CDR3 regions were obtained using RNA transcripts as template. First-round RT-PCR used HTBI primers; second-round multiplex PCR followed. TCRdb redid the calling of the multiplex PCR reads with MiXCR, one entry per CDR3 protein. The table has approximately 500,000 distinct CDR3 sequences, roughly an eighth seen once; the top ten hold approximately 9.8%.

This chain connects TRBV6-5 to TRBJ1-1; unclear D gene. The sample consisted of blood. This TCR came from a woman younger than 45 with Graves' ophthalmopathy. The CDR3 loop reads CASSYQSYYEAFF. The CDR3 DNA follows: TGTGCCAGCAGTTACCAGAGTTACTATGAAGCTTTCTTT.